These 21 T cell receptor beta chains share one sample of origin, sequenced in a study of naive and memory T cell subsets. Study-wide findings and caveats: Possibly reflecting memory cells re-expressing CD45RA, a few larger clonotypes occurred in naive repertoires, especially CD8.

These receptors have no identified antigens. The beta constant-region primer was an equimolar mix of two oligonucleotides covering TRBC1 and TRBC2. Ligated cDNA was amplified by four rounds of PCR with nested alpha and beta constant-region primers and SP2. TCRdb re-derived calls from the UMI-ligation and nested PCR reads in MiXCR, one entry per CDR3 protein. The sample comprises about 150,000 distinct CDR3 sequences, about 23% of which are singletons, and around 0.097% rests with the top ten. Sequencing was carried out using naive CD4+ T cells from blood. The receptors shown here come from a human donor in good health.

This clonotype appeared a few times. This rearrangement joins TRBV5-1 to TRBJ2-5; D uncertain. The CDR3 contains 13 residues. Trimming took off 1 base at V and 4 bases at J, with 8 bases between the two ends. CDR1 and CDR2 from the germline V gene are SGHRS and YFSETQ. This CDR3 is CASSLPETETQYF. The CDR3 DNA reads TGCGCCAGCAGCTTGCCTGAGACAGAGACCCAGTACTTC.

This clonotype turned up a few times. This chain links TRBV19 with TRBJ2-7; D is uncertain. The CDR3 has 13 amino acids. V was shortened by 3 bases and J by 1 base, with 7 bases between the two germline ends. CDR1 and CDR2 (germline): LNHDA, SQIVND (reference sequence). In DNA, the CDR3 is TGTGCCAGTAGTATTCGAGTATCCTACGAGCAGTACTTC. Its translation is CASSIRVSYEQYF.

This chain connects TRBV28 to TRBJ1-1; D remains ambiguous. The CDR3 has 11 amino acids. Germline loops: CDR1 MDHEN, CDR2 SYDVKM. Trimming left V 5 bases short and J 8 bases short, with 9 bases between. The CDR3 DNA follows: TGTGCCAGCAGTCGCCGGGCAGAAGCTTTCTTT. Residues: CASSRRAEAFF. The whole variable domain, remainder taken from reference TRBV28 and TRBJ1-1, is DVKVTQSSRYLVKRTGEKVFLECVQDMDHENMFWYRQDPGLGLRLIYFSYDVKMKEKGDIPEGYSVSREKKERFSLILESASTNQTSMYLCASSRRAEAFFGQGTRLTVV.

The rearrangement joins TRBV29-1 to TRBJ2-7, with a possible D match to TRBD1 (5 bases). Germline V CDR1 and CDR2: SQVTM, ANQGSEA. Trimming removed 6 bases from V and 3 bases from J, with 15 bases in between. This CDR3 comprises 13 residues. CDR3 sequence: CSVPGKGNYEQYF. CDR3 DNA sequence: TGCAGCGTGCCAGGGAAAGGGAACTACGAGCAGTACTTC.

This clonotype was recorded many times. The genes are TRBV3-1 and TRBJ2-3; D may be TRBD1 or TRBD2 (6 bases each). This CDR3 region has 15 residues. Germline lookup yields CDR1 LGHDT and CDR2 YNNKEL (reference sequence). Deletions cut 5 bases from V and 2 bases from J, with 14 bases between. In nucleotides, the CDR3 is TGTGCCAGCAGCAACCAAGGGGGGCACACAGATACGCAGTATTTT. Translating it yields CASSNQGGHTDTQYF.

This clonotype has more than one count but fewer than ten. The chain combines TRBV12-3 or TRBV12-4 with TRBJ1-4, with D tentatively TRBD1 (6 bases). V was trimmed by 0 bases and J by 8 bases, leaving 13 bases between them. The CDR3 covers 15 residues. The CDR3 DNA follows: TGTGCCAGCAGTTTAGCCGGGACACCGCGGGAAAAACTGTTTTTT. It is translated as CASSLAGTPREKLFF.

This clonotype was detected a few times. The chain has TRBV6-2 or TRBV6-3 and TRBJ2-7; the D is unclear. Germline V gene sequence: CDR1 MNHEY, CDR2 SVGEGT. With 6 bases removed from V and 3 bases from J, the gap between germline ends came to 9 bases. The CDR3 length is 12 residues. CDR3 sequence (DNA): TGTGCCAGCAGCCAACATAGCTACGAGCAGTACTTC. Its protein product is CASSQHSYEQYF.

The rearrangement links TRBV5-1 to TRBJ2-7; TRBD2 agrees at 8 bases. CDR3 size: 15 residues. V shed 0 bases, J shed 3 bases, and the junction held 5 bases outside the gene matches. CDR1 SGHRS and CDR2 YFSETQ come from the germline V gene. As DNA, the CDR3 is TGCGCCAGCAGCTTGGAAGTGAGCGGGAGCTACGAGCAGTACTTC. It codes for CASSLEVSGSYEQYF.

This clonotype was seen a few times. The V gene is TRBV6-5, the J gene TRBJ2-1; TRBD2 matches 7 bases. Germline-derived CDR1 and CDR2 are MNHEY and SVGAGI. The CDR3 has 16 amino acids. The junction had 10 bases not matched to a gene; V was cut back by 2 bases and J by 6 bases. The CDR3 bases are TGTGCCAGCAGTTACCCTGGGGACGGGGAGGGCAATGAGCAGTTCTTC. Protein product: CASSYPGDGEGNEQFF.

The chain joins TRBV2 to TRBJ2-5; the D gene is possibly TRBD2 (6 bases). Per the germline V gene, CDR1 is SNHLY and CDR2 is FYNNEI. Trimming stripped 4 bases from V and 2 bases from J, with 8 bases between. CDR3 size: 13 residues. The CDR3 spells CASSGGTQETQYF. The CDR3, as DNA: TGTGCCAGCAGTGGGGGGACTCAAGAGACCCAGTACTTC. The variable domain in full, completed from reference TRBV2 and TRBJ2-5, reads EPEVTQTPSHQVTQMGQEVILRCVPISNHLYFYWYRQILGQKVEFLVSFYNNEISEKSEIFDDQFSVERPDGSNFTLKIRSTKLEDSAMYFCASSGGTQETQYFGPGTRLLVL.

This clonotype has just a few counts. In nucleotides, the CDR3 is TGTGCCAGCCCCCGGGCTAGCGAGAGCTCTGGGGCCAACGTCCTGACTTTC. Its protein product is CASPRASESSGANVLTF. This chain uses TRBV9 with TRBJ2-6; weak D call: TRBD2 (6 bases). The CDR3 runs to 17 residues. Germline CDR1 reads SGDLS; CDR2 reads YYNGEE. Trimming pared 7 bases from V and 0 bases from J, leaving 17 bases between.

This rearrangement joins TRBV29-1 to TRBJ2-3; D is unresolved. The V end lost 5 bases, the J end lost 4 bases, and 10 bases lay between the germline ends. This CDR3 region has 12 residues. The germline V gene encodes CDR1 SQVTM and CDR2 ANQGSEA. CDR3 sequence reads: CSVSEGADTQYF. The CDR3 nucleotides are TGCAGCGTTAGTGAAGGAGCAGATACGCAGTATTTT.

This sequence joins TRBV7-2 and TRBJ1-2; TRBD1 agrees at 7 bases. After removal of 5 bases from V and 2 bases from J, the junction contained 14 bases not matched to a gene. Germline V gene sequence: CDR1 SGHTA, CDR2 FQGNSA. The CDR3 has 17 residues. This chain's CDR3 is CASSHVVFQGVNYGYTF. The CDR3 DNA follows: TGTGCCAGCAGCCATGTAGTATTCCAGGGGGTCAACTATGGCTACACCTTC.

This chain uses TRBV30 with TRBJ2-1, with 13 positions matching TRBD2. Germline trimming cut 2 bases from V and 7 bases from J; bases unmatched to any gene: 5. CDR3 length equals 15 residues. CDR1 is GTSNPN and CDR2 is SVGIG in the germline V gene (reference sequence). The CDR3 DNA is TGTGCCTGGAGTCCGGGACTAGCGGGACTAAATGAGCAGTTCTTC. It yields the protein CAWSPGLAGLNEQFF.

This clonotype was picked up many times. In DNA form, the CDR3 reads TGCAGCGCTGGAAAACCGGGACTAGCGGAATTAGGGGCCTACAATGAGCAGTTCTTC. Encoded protein: CSAGKPGLAELGAYNEQFF. This chain links TRBV29-1 with TRBJ2-1, with 11 bases lining up with TRBD2. The germline gives CDR1 SQVTM, CDR2 ANQGSEA. CDR3 length: 19 residues. Germline trimming cut 7 bases from V and 2 bases from J; bases unmatched to any gene: 19.

Here the CDR3 reads CASSYPTPDGEAFF. Here the CDR3 DNA reads TGTGCCAGCAGTTACCCAACCCCTGACGGTGAAGCTTTCTTT. The V gene is TRBV6-5, the J gene TRBJ1-1; D is ambiguous. Germline CDR1 reads MNHEY; CDR2 reads SVGAGI. V was shortened by 2 bases and J by 7 bases, with 14 bases between the two germline ends. This CDR3 contains 14 residues.

Here the CDR3 DNA reads TGTGCCAGCAGTCAGGGCGGGCACTCTGGAAACACCATATATTTT. It specifies CASSQGGHSGNTIYF. The chain is built from TRBV7-2 and TRBJ1-3; a possible D gene is TRBD1 (5 bases). This CDR3 comprises 15 residues. Deletions cut 6 bases from V and 0 bases from J, with 12 bases between. Germline CDR1 reads SGHTA; CDR2 reads FQGNSA.

The chain links TRBV29-1 to TRBJ2-5; D is possibly TRBD1 (7 bases). V gave up 7 bases and J gave up 1 base, with 13 bases separating them. Germline CDR1 is SQVTM and CDR2 is ANQGSEA. The CDR3 runs to 13 residues. CDR3: CSATRGAQETQYF. The CDR3 nucleotides are TGCAGCGCTACCAGGGGGGCCCAAGAGACCCAGTACTTC.

This clonotype was detected ten times or more. The rearrangement joins TRBV12-3 or TRBV12-4 to TRBJ2-7; 8 bases map to TRBD1. This CDR3 contains 13 residues. V lost 6 bases and J lost 3; bases outside the gene matches: 4. This chain's CDR3 is CASRTTGVYEQYF. The CDR3 nucleotides read TGTGCCAGCAGGACGACAGGGGTCTACGAGCAGTACTTC.

This clonotype has more than one count but fewer than ten. The chain links TRBV20-1 to TRBJ1-5; 8 nucleotides agree with TRBD1. The germline gives CDR1 DFQATT, CDR2 SNEGSKA (reference sequence). The trim removed 1 base at V and 1 base at J, leaving 3 bases unmatched. The CDR3 is made up of 15 amino acids. The CDR3 loop is CSARGGQASNQPQHF. The CDR3 coding sequence is TGCAGTGCTAGAGGGGGACAGGCGAGCAATCAGCCCCAGCATTTT.

This chain joins TRBV6-5 and TRBJ2-3, with D uncertain. Trimming took off 3 bases at V and 6 bases at J, with 10 bases between the two ends. The germline gives CDR1 MNHEY, CDR2 SVGAGI. CDR3 length equals 13 residues. The CDR3 spells CASSYSDSDTQYF. The CDR3 DNA is TGTGCCAGCAGTTATTCTGACTCGGATACGCAGTATTTT.